The 5 T cell receptor beta chains given below trace back to one sample, sequenced in a study of blood T cell repertoires in COVID-19. The method was immunoSEQ multiplex PCR; TCRdb's version includes in-frame clones alone and lacks a portion of them. The sample yields nearly 90,000 clones, less than 80% seen once. Sample: peripheral blood. These receptors were obtained from a woman of 80 years or more with acute or convalescent COVID-19.

The chain uses TRBV2 and TRBJ2-1, with 8 bases matching TRBD1. The CDR3 is 15 amino acids. Unmatched junction bases numbered 4, after V lost 6 bases and J lost 0 bases. Germline V gene data show CDR1 as SNHLY and CDR2 as FYNNEI. CDR3 bases: TGTGCCAGCAGCCTGACAGGGGCCTCCTACAATGAGCAGTTCTTC. It specifies CASSLTGASYNEQFF.

This rearrangement joins TRBV7-9 to TRBJ2-4; D gene ambiguous. Germline loops: CDR1 SEHNR, CDR2 FQNEAQ (reference sequence). Trimming pared 5 bases from V and 0 bases from J, leaving 17 bases between. CDR3 length equals 17 residues. CDR3 in amino acids: CASSPPVFSRAKNIQYF. The CDR3 region has the DNA TGTGCCAGCAGCCCCCCCGTTTTTAGCCGAGCCAAAAACATTCAGTACTTC.

This clone was seen a single time. This chain uses TRBV7-8 with TRBJ1-4; D not certain. V was trimmed by 5 bases and J by 1 base, leaving 5 bases between them. The CDR3 length is 13 residues. From germline, CDR1 is SGHVS and CDR2 FQNEAQ. The CDR3 loop reads CASSPGTNEKLFF. The CDR3 bases are TGTGCCAGCAGCCCAGGAACTAATGAAAAACTGTTTTTT. Full variable domain (rest looked up from reference TRBV7-8 and TRBJ1-4): GAGVSQSPRYKVAKRGQDVALRCDPISGHVSLFWYQQALGQGPEFLTYFQNEAQLDKSGLPSDRFFAERPEGSVSTLKIQRTQQEDSAVYLCASSPGTNEKLFFGSGTQLSVL.

The table lists this clone with a count of one. The chain has TRBV12-3 or TRBV12-4 and TRBJ1-1; D is unclear. The V and J ends lost 5 bases and 3 bases respectively, with 7 bases between them. The CDR3 length is 12 residues. CDR3 amino acids: CASSPRDTEAFF. The CDR3 DNA is TGTGCCAGCAGTCCCCGGGACACTGAAGCTTTCTTT.

V usage is TRBV4-1 and J usage is TRBJ1-5; TRBD1 matches 9 bases. The CDR3 consists of 15 residues. CDR1 and CDR2 from the germline V gene are MGHRA and YSYEKL. The V segment lost 3 bases and the J segment 5 bases; nucleotides outside the gene matches: 5. The CDR3 is CASSQPDRGYQPQHF. DNA for the CDR3: TGCGCCAGCAGCCAGCCGGACAGGGGATATCAGCCCCAGCATTTT.